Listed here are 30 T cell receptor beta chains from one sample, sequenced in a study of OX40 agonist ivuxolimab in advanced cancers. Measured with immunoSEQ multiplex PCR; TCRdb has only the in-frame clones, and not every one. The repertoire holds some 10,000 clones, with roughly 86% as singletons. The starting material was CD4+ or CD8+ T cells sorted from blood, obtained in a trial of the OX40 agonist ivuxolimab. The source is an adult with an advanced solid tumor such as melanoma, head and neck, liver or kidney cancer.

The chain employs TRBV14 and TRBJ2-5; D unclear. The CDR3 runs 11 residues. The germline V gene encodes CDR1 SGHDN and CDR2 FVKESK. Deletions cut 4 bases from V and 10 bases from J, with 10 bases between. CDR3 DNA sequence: TGTGCCAGCAGCCTCGAGGTCGTCCAGTACTTC. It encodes CASSLEVVQYF.

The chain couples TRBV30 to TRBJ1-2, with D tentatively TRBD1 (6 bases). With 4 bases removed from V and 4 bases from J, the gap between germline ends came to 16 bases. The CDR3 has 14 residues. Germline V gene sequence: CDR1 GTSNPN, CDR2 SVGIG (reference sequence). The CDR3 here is CAWTPHGGPYGYTF. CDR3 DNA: TGTGCCTGGACTCCACACGGGGGCCCCTATGGCTACACCTTC.

The DNA for the CDR3 is TGCGCCAGCAGCTTTGGACCTACGGCCACTGAAGCTTTCTTT. It yields the protein CASSFGPTATEAFF. This chain uses TRBV5-1 with TRBJ1-1; unclear D gene. The CDR3 is made up of 14 amino acids. Deletions cut 2 bases from V and 4 bases from J, with 12 bases between. The germline V gene encodes CDR1 SGHRS and CDR2 YFSETQ.

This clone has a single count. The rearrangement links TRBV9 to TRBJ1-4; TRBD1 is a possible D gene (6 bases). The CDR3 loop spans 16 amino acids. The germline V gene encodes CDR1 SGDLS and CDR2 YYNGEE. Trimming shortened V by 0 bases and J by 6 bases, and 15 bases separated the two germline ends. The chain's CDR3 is CASSVEGGSPDEKLFF. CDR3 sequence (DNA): TGTGCCAGCAGCGTAGAGGGGGGGTCCCCTGATGAAAAACTGTTTTTT. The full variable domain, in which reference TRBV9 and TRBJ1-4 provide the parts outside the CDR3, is DSGVTQTPKHLITATGQRVTLRCSPRSGDLSVYWYQQSLDQGLQFLIQYYNGEERAKGNILERFSAQQFPDLHSELNLSSLELGDSALYFCASSVEGGSPDEKLFFGSGTQLSVL.

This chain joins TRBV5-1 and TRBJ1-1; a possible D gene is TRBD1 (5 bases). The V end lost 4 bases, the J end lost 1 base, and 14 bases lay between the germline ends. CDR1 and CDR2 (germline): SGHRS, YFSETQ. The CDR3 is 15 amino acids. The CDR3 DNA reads TGCGCCAGCAGCCCTTTGGGACCCCAGAACACTGAAGCTTTCTTT. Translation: CASSPLGPQNTEAFF.

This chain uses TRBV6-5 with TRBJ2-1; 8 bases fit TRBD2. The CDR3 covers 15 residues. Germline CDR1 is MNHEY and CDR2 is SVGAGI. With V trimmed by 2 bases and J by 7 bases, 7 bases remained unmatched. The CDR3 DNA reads TGTGCCAGCAGTTACCTCGCGGGGGGCCCGAATGAGCAGTTCTTC. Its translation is CASSYLAGGPNEQFF.

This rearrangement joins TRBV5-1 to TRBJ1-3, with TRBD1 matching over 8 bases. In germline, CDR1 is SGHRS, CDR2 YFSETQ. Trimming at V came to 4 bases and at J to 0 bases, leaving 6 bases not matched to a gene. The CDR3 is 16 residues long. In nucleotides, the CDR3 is TGCGCCAGCAGCCGGGGACAGGTCCTCTCTGGAAACACCATATATTTT. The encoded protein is CASSRGQVLSGNTIYF.

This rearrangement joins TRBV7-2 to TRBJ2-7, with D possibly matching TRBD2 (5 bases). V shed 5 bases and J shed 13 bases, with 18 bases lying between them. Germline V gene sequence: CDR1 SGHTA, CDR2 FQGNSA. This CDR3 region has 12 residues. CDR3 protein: CASSQNTKDFYF. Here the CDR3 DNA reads TGTGCCAGCAGCCAGAACACCAAGGACTTTTACTTC.

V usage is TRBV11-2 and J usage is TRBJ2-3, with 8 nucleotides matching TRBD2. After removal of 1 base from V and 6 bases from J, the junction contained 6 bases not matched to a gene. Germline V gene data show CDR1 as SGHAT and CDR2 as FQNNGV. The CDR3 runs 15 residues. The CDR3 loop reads CASSLGRGALDTQYF. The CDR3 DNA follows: TGTGCCAGCAGCTTAGGGCGGGGGGCTCTGGATACGCAGTATTTT.

CDR3 coding DNA: TGTGCCAGCAGCCCAGACTACGAGCAGTACTTC. It is translated as CASSPDYEQYF. The chain links TRBV28 to TRBJ2-7; D remains ambiguous. The length of the CDR3 is 11 residues. V was cut by 6 bases and J by 3 bases, with 6 bases left in between. Germline CDR1 and CDR2: MDHEN and SYDVKM.

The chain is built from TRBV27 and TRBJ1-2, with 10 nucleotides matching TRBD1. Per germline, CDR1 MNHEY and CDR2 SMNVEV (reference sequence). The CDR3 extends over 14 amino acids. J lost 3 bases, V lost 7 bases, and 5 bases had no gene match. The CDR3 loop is CASTPTGGYYGYTF. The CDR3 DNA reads TGTGCCAGCACCCCGACAGGGGGCTACTATGGCTACACCTTC.

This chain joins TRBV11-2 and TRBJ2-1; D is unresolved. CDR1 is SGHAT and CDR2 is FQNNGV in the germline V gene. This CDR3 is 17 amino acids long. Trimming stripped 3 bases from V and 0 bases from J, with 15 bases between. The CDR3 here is CASSFGYGLHSYNEQFF. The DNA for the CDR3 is TGTGCCAGCAGCTTCGGCTATGGGCTTCACTCCTACAATGAGCAGTTCTTC.

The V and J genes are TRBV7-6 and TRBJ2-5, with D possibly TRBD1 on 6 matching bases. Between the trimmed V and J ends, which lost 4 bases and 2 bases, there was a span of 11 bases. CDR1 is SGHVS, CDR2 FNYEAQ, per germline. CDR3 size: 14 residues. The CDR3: CASSSRTDQETQYF. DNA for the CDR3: TGTGCCAGCAGCTCACGGACAGATCAAGAGACCCAGTACTTC.

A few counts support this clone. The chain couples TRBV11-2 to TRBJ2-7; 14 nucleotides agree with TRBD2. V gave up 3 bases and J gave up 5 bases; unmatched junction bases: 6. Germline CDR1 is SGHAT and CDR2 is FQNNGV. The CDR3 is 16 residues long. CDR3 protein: CASSFMGLAGVDEQYF. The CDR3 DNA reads TGTGCCAGCAGCTTCATGGGACTAGCGGGAGTTGACGAGCAGTACTTC.

CDR3 sequence (DNA): TGTGCCAGCAGTTACTCCTCTGAGTTGTTCTTC. Amino acids: CASSYSSELFF. The rearrangement uses TRBV6-6 and TRBJ2-1; no firm D call. From germline, CDR1 is MNHNY and CDR2 SVGAGI (reference sequence). With 0 bases removed from V and 15 bases from J, the gap between germline ends came to 9 bases. The CDR3 runs 11 residues.

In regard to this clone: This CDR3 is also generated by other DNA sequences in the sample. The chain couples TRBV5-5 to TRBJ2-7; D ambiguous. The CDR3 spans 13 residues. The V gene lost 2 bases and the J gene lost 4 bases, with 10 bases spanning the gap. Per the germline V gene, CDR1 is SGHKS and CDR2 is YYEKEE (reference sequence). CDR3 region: CASSFSEYYEQYF. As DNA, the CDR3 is TGTGCCAGCAGCTTTTCCGAATATTACGAGCAGTACTTC.

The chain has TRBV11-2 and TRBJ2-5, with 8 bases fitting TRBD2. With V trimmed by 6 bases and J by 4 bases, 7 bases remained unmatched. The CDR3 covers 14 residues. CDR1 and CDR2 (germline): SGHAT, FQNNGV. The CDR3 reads CASSGSGALETQYF. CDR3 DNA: TGTGCCAGCAGTGGTAGCGGGGCCCTAGAGACCCAGTACTTC.

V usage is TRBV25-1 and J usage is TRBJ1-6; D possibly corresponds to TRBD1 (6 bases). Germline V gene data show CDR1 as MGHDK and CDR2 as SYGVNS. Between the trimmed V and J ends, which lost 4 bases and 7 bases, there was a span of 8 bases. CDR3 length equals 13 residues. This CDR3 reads CASSAGGNSPLHF. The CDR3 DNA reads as TGTGCCAGCAGTGCTGGGGGCAATTCACCCCTCCACTTT.

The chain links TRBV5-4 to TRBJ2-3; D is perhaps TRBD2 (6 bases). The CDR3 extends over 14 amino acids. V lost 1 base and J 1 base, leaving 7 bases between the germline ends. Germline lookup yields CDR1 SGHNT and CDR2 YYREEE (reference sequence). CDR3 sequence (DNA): TGTGCCAGCAGCTTGTGGGGGGGCACAGATACGCAGTATTTT. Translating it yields CASSLWGGTDTQYF.

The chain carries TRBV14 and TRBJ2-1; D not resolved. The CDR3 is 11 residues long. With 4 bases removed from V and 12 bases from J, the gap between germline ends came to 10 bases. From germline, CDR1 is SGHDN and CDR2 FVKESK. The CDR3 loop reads CASSLDRRQFF. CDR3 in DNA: TGTGCCAGCAGCCTAGATAGGCGGCAGTTCTTC.

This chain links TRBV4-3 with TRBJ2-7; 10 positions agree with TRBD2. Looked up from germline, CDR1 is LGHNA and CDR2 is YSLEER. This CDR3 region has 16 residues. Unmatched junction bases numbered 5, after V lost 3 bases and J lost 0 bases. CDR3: CASSHIAGGSSYEQYF. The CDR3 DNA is TGCGCCAGCAGCCACATAGCGGGAGGTAGCTCCTACGAGCAGTACTTC.

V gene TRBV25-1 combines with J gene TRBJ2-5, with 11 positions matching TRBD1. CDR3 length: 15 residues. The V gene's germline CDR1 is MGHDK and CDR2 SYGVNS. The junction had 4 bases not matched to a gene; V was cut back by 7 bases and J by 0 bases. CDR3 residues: CASKTGQGDQETQYF. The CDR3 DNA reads TGTGCCAGCAAGACGGGACAGGGGGACCAAGAGACCCAGTACTTC.

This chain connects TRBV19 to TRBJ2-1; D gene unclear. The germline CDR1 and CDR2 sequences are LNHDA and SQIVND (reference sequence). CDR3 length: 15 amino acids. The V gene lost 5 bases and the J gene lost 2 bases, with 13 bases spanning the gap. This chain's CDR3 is CASSLEIGAYNEQFF. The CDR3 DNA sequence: TGTGCCAGTAGTCTCGAGATTGGAGCCTACAATGAGCAGTTCTTC. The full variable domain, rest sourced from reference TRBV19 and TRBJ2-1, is DGGITQSPKYLFRKEGQNVTLSCEQNLNHDAMYWYRQDPGQGLRLIYYSQIVNDFQKGDIAEGYSVSREKKESFPLTVTSAQKNPTAFYLCASSLEIGAYNEQFFGPGTRLTVL.

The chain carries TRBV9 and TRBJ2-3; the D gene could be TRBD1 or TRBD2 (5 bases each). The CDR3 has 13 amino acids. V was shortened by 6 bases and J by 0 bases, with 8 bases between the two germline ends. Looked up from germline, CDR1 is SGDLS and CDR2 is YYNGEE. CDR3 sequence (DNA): TGTGCCAGCACGGGACCGAGCACAGATACGCAGTATTTT. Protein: CASTGPSTDTQYF.

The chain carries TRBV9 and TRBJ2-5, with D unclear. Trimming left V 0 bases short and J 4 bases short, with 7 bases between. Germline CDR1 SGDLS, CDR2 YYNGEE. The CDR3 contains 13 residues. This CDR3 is CASSVGTLETQYF. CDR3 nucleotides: TGTGCCAGCAGCGTAGGTACTCTAGAGACCCAGTACTTC.

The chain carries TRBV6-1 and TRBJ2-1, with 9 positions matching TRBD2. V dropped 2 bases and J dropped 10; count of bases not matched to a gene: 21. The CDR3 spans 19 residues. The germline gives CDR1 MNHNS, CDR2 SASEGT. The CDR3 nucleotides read TGTGCCAGCAGTGAAAAATTCGCTAGCGGGATAGCCGGCGTTCGCGAGCAGTTCTTC. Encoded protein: CASSEKFASGIAGVREQFF.

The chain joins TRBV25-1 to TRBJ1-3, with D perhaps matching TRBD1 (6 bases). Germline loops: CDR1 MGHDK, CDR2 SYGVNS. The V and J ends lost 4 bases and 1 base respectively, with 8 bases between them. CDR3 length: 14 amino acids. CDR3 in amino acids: CASSVGGSGNTIYF. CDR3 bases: TGTGCCAGCAGTGTAGGGGGTTCTGGAAACACCATATATTTT.

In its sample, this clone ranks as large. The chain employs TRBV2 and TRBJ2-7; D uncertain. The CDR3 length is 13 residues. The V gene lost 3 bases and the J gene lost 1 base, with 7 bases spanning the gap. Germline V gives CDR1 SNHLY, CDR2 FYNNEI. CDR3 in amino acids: CASSDSGSYEQYF. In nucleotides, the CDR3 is TGTGCCAGCAGTGATTCGGGTTCCTACGAGCAGTACTTC. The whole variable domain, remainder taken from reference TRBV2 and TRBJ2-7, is EPEVTQTPSHQVTQMGQEVILRCVPISNHLYFYWYRQILGQKVEFLVSFYNNEISEKSEIFDDQFSVERPDGSNFTLKIRSTKLEDSAMYFCASSDSGSYEQYFGPGTRLTVT.

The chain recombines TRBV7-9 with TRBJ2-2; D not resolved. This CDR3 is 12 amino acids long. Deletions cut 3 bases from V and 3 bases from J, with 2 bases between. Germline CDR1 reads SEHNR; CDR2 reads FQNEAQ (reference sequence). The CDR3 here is CASSLHTGELFF. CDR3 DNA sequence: TGTGCCAGCAGCTTGCACACCGGGGAGCTGTTTTTT.

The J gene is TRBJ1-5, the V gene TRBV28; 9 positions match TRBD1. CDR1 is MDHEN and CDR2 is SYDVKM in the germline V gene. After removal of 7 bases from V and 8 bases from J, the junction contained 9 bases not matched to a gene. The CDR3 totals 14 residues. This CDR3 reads CASIRDRVVEPQHF. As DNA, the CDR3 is TGTGCCAGCATCCGGGACAGGGTCGTCGAGCCCCAGCATTTT.